Only one count was recorded for the clone carrying this TCR beta chain. Its specificity is not known. The sample belongs to a study of cytomegalovirus exposure and HLA in healthy donors. About the study: The same platform was used for the approximately 120 validation repertoires as for the 666 first-cohort repertoires, as reported in a later analysis.

Only in-frame clones appear in the TCRdb table, and some are missing; sequencing was by immunoSEQ multiplex PCR. The table lists 300,000 to 400,000 clones, around 86% of them singletons. V dropped 7 bases and J dropped 3; count of bases not matched to a gene: 5. The CDR3 spans 14 residues. CDR1 and CDR2 from the germline V gene are LNHDA and SQIVND (reference sequence). Study-level points and caveats: It was confirmed in vitro that a few of the CMV-associated chains were specific for CMV antigens. Listed as cytomegalovirus-associated were about 160 TCR beta chains. Most TCRs appeared rarely, but some public TCRs recurred in many donors.

Sequenced material: PBMCs. The V gene is TRBV19, the J gene TRBJ1-4; 7 positions match TRBD1. The clonotype comes from a woman aged 18 to 35 in good health and CMV-seronegative. CDR3 amino acids: CASIRTGPNEKLFF. CDR3 bases: TGTGCCAGTATCCGGACAGGACCTAATGAAAAACTGTTTTTT.